Described below is a single T cell receptor (beta chain) sequence and its context. Sequenced by immunoSEQ multiplex PCR; TCRdb stores in-frame clones only, minus some. This sample has approximately 25,000 clones, with roughly 90% found just once. This entry belongs to a study of blood T cell repertoires in COVID-19. Study summary: Both acute and convalescent COVID-19 samples were obtained from the United States, Italy and Spain.

This CDR3 has 17 amino acids. V shed 5 bases and J 6 bases; nucleotides not matched to a gene: 13. CDR1 is LGHDT, CDR2 YNNKEL, per germline (reference sequence). The gene calls are TRBV3-1 (or the pseudogene TRBV3-2) and TRBJ2-3, with 11 bases that match TRBD2. This TCR was sampled from a woman aged 55-70 years with active COVID-19. The specimen was peripheral blood. The CDR3 here is CASSTRTSGFYFDTQYF. For the CDR3, the DNA is TGTGCCAGCAGCACTCGGACTAGCGGGTTTTATTTCGATACGCAGTATTTT.